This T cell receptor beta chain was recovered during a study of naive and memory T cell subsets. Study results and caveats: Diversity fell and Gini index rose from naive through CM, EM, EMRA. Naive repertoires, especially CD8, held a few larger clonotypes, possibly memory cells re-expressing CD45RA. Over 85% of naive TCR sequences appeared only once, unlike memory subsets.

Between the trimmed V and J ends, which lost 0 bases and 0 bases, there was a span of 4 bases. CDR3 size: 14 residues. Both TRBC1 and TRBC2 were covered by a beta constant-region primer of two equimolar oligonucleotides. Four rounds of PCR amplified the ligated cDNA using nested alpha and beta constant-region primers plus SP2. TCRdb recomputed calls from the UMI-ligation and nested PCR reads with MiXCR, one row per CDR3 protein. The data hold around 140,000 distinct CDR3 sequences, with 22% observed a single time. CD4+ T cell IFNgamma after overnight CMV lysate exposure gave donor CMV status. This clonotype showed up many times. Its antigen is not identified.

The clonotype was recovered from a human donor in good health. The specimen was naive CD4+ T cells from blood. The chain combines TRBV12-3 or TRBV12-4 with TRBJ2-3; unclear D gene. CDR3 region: CASSLAASTDTQYF. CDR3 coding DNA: TGTGCCAGCAGTTTAGCAGCTAGCACAGATACGCAGTATTTT.